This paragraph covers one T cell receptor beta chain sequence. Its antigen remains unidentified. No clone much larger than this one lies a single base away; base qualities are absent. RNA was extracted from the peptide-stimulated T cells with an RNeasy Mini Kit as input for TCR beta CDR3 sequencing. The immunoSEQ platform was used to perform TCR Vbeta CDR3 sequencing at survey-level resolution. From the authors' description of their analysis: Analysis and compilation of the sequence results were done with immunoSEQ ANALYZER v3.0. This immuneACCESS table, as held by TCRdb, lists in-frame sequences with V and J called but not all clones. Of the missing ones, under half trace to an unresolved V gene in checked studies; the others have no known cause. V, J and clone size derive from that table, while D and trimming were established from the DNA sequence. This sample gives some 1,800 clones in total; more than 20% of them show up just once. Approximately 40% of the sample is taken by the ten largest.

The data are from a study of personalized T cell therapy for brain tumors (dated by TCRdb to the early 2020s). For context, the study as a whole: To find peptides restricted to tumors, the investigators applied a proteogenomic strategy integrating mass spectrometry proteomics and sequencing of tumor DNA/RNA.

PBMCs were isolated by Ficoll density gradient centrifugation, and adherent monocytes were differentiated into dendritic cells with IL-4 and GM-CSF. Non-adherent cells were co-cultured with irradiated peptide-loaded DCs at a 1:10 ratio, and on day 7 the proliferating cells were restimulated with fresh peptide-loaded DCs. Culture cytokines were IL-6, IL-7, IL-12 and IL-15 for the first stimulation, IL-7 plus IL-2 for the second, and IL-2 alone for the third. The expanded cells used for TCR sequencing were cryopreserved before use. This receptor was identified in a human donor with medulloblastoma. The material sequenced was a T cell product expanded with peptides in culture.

The DNA sequence reads TGTGCCAGCAGTTTCGGAGGGGAGGCGGGCACTGAAGCTTTCTTT. Translated, this is CASSFGGEAGTEAFF. Recombination connected TRBV28 to TRBJ1-1; a tentative D match to TRBD1 spans 5 bases. V is pared back by 3 bases and J by 4 bases, with 15 bases lying between the germline termini. Reading the germline V gene gives CDR1 MDHEN and CDR2 SYDVKM. Taken from cysteine to phenylalanine, the CDR3 has 15 residues. The only DNA kept is the CDR3, 45 bases in frame from the first base.